The rows below give T cell receptor beta chains drawn from one sample of a study of metastatic and nonmetastatic thyroid tumors. TCRdb re-called the PCR reads through MiXCR. This table holds 30,000 to 40,000 clones, 25% to 35% found once. Sample: blood. The receptors originated from a female donor with papillary thyroid cancer or a benign thyroid nodule (not recorded which). Some clones in this sample may be carry-over from other donors' samples. The CDR3 runs from the conserved cysteine through the conserved F or W. The D gene is left open where the match is weak. Rows may omit the clone size; those that give it use once, few, many or a size class.

CDR3aa	CDR3nt	v_gene	abundance	len	d_gene	j_gene
CASSLSDSPATF	TGTGCCAGCAGCCTTTCGGACAGTCCGGCCACCTTC	TRBV11-2	.	12	.	TRBJ1-2
CASSSPRGGGYTF	TGTGCCAGCAGTTCACCCCGGGGGGGGGGATACACCTTC	TRBV28	few	13	.	TRBJ1-2
CSARTGAGDTQYF	TGCAGTGCTAGAACTGGAGCAGGGGATACGCAGTATTTT	TRBV20-1	many	13	.	TRBJ2-3
CASFLYNEQFF	TGTGCCAGCTTCCTTTACAATGAGCAGTTCTTC	TRBV7-9	many	11	.	TRBJ2-1
CASRRQGWDTQYF	TGTGCCAGCAGGAGACAGGGGTGGGATACGCAGTATTTT	TRBV6-1	medium-sized	13	TRBD1	TRBJ2-3
CSARDRGGETQYF	TGCAGTGCTAGAGATCGGGGGGGTGAGACCCAGTACTTC	TRBV20-1	many	13	TRBD2	TRBJ2-5
CASSFYGRYEQYF	TGTGCCAGCAGTTTTTACGGACGGTACGAGCAGTACTTC	TRBV12-3/TRBV12-4	.	13	.	TRBJ2-7
CASRLGGNSPLHF	TGCGCCAGCAGATTAGGGGGAAATTCACCCCTCCACTTT	TRBV5-1	.	13	.	TRBJ1-6
CASSYRQGTPQHF	TGTGCCAGCAGTTACCGGCAGGGTACTCCCCAGCATTTT	TRBV6-6	few	13	.	TRBJ1-5
CAIRSSFGQPKHF	TGTGCCATCCGCTCAAGTTTTGGTCAGCCCAAGCATTTT	TRBV27	.	13	.	TRBJ1-5
CATSDPGLAGVQNNEQSF	TGTGCCACCAGTGATCCGGGACTAGCGGGAGTTCAGAACAATGAGCAGTCCTTC	TRBV24-1	.	18	TRBD2	TRBJ2-1
CASSDNLVVSGHYF	TGTGCCAGCAGCGATAATCTCGTGGTCTCGGGTCATTACTTC	TRBV5-4	once	14	.	TRBJ2-4
CASSPRVGEQYF	TGCGCCAGCAGCCCACGGGTTGGGGAGCAGTACTTC	TRBV4-1	.	12	.	TRBJ2-7
CASSQEDAGPGYTF	TGTGCCAGCAGCCAAGAGGACGCAGGACCGGGCTACACCTTC	TRBV4-2	many	14	.	TRBJ1-2
CAWSPQSNEQYF	TGTGCCTGGAGTCCCCAGAGTAACGAGCAGTACTTC	TRBV30	medium-sized	12	.	TRBJ2-7
CSAKTGTSGSDTQYF	TGCAGTGCTAAAACCGGGACTAGCGGGTCAGATACGCAGTATTTT	TRBV20-1	many	15	TRBD2	TRBJ2-3
CASSLGQGARAFF	TGTGCCAGCAGCCTGGGACAGGGGGCGAGAGCTTTCTTT	TRBV6-1	medium-sized	13	TRBD1	TRBJ1-1
CASSFTGTGAYGYTF	TGCGCCAGCAGCTTTACCGGGACAGGTGCCTATGGCTACACCTTC	TRBV5-1	few	15	TRBD1	TRBJ1-2
CASSSTATPYF	TGTGCCAGCAGCTCGACAGCTACCCCCTACTTC	TRBV7-2	.	11	.	TRBJ2-7
CASSSILAGAYNEQFF	TGCGCCAGCAGCTCGATACTAGCGGGAGCGTACAATGAGCAGTTCTTC	TRBV4-1	.	16	TRBD2	TRBJ2-1
CATSKGQGNNEQFF	TGTGCCACCAGCAAGGGACAGGGGAACAATGAGCAGTTCTTC	TRBV15	few	14	TRBD1	TRBJ2-1
CASSLQGFSSYNEQFF	TGTGCCAGCAGCCTCCAGGGCTTCAGCTCCTACAATGAGCAGTTCTTC	TRBV7-3	many	16	.	TRBJ2-1
CASSPRGGEAFF	TGTGCCAGCAGTCCGCGGGGTGGTGAAGCTTTCTTT	TRBV5-6	many	12	.	TRBJ1-1
CASTPAWNVNEQFF	TGTGCCAGCACCCCCGCATGGAATGTGAATGAGCAGTTCTTC	TRBV27	few	14	.	TRBJ2-1
CSGRTGAYEQYF	TGCAGCGGTCGGACAGGCGCCTACGAGCAGTACTTC	TRBV29-1	many	12	TRBD1	TRBJ2-7
CASSFGHGGNIQYF	TGTGCCAGCAGTTTTGGTCATGGGGGAAACATTCAGTACTTC	TRBV2	many	14	.	TRBJ2-4
CASSREQTNQPQHF	TGTGCCAGCTCGAGGGAGCAAACCAATCAGCCCCAGCATTTT	TRBV18	many	14	.	TRBJ1-5
CASSIRQGANEQYF	TGTGCCAGTAGTATACGACAGGGGGCTAACGAGCAGTACTTC	TRBV19	few	14	TRBD1	TRBJ2-7
CASSLVKWGYTF	TGTGCCAGCAGTTTAGTTAAGTGGGGCTACACCTTC	TRBV28	medium-sized	12	.	TRBJ1-2
CATSDLSGRSRTDTQYF	TGTGCCACCAGTGATTTGTCCGGGAGATCGAGAACAGATACGCAGTATTTT	TRBV24-1	.	17	.	TRBJ2-3
CASSLGYEQYF	TGTGCCAGCAGTTTGGGTTACGAGCAGTACTTC	TRBV28	few	11	.	TRBJ2-7
CASRGRGSVGYTGELFF	TGTGCCAGCAGGGGCAGGGGATCCGTTGGCTACACCGGGGAGCTGTTTTTT	TRBV6-1	many	17	.	TRBJ2-2
CASREGGPASQYF	TGTGCCAGCCGAGAGGGGGGGCCTGCATCCCAGTACTTC	TRBV11-2	once	13	.	TRBJ2-5
CAISLSGTNTVELFF	TGTGCCATCAGCTTAAGCGGGACGAACACCGTGGAGCTGTTTTTT	TRBV11-1	.	15	TRBD2	TRBJ2-2
CASGQGTSGPGELFF	TGTGCCTCGGGACAGGGGACCTCGGGGCCCGGGGAGCTGTTTTTT	TRBV24-1	many	15	TRBD1	TRBJ2-2
CASSLWIYNEQFF	TGTGCCAGCAGTTTGTGGATCTACAATGAGCAGTTCTTC	TRBV12-3/TRBV12-4	many	13	.	TRBJ2-1
CASSPGLAGGDEQFF	TGTGCCAGCAGCCCCGGACTAGCGGGAGGGGATGAGCAGTTCTTC	TRBV7-9	many	15	TRBD2	TRBJ2-1
CASSPGQFDYGYTF	TGTGCCAGCAGCCCTGGACAGTTTGACTATGGCTACACCTTC	TRBV9	many	14	.	TRBJ1-2
CASSESRRQFSYNEQFF	TGTGCCAGCAGTGAAAGCAGAAGACAGTTCTCCTACAATGAGCAGTTCTTC	TRBV6-1	medium-sized	17	.	TRBJ2-1
CASSYPEGENQETQYF	TGTGCCAGCAGCTATCCAGAGGGGGAAAACCAAGAGACCCAGTACTTC	TRBV7-2	.	16	.	TRBJ2-5
CASSLGGQSYEQYF	TGTGCCAGCAGCCTGGGAGGCCAGTCCTACGAGCAGTACTTC	TRBV7-2	.	14	.	TRBJ2-7